Listed below are T cell receptor beta chains from one sample, sequenced in a study of T cell responses to AZD1222 COVID-19 vaccine. Libraries were prepared by immunoSEQ multiplex PCR; TCRdb keeps only in-frame clonotypes and omits some of them. The data show about 120,000 clones, 88% seen once. The sample in question was peripheral blood, obtained 28 days after the second AZD1222 dose. These receptor sequences come from an adult who received the AZD1222 COVID-19 vaccine. The CDR3 runs from the conserved cysteine through the conserved F or W. Fields, in order: V gene, D gene, J gene, clone size, CDR3 protein, CDR3 DNA. D genes are given only for firm matches. Some rows mark clone size as missing; the rest say once, few, many or name a class of expanded clone.

TRBV11-2	NA	TRBJ2-2	NA	CASSPSLGAGELFF	TGTGCCAGCAGCCCAAGTCTAGGGGCCGGGGAGCTGTTTTTT
TRBV6-5	TRBD1	TRBJ1-1	NA	CASSNDRGSEAFF	TGTGCCAGCAGTAACGACAGGGGCTCTGAAGCTTTCTTT
TRBV27	TRBD1	TRBJ2-3	NA	CASRQTGAGTDTQYF	TGTGCCAGCAGGCAAACAGGGGCGGGCACAGATACGCAGTATTTT
TRBV28	TRBD2	TRBJ2-7	once	CASRRHHSGLAAYEQYF	TGTGCCAGCAGAAGACACCACTCGGGACTAGCGGCCTACGAGCAGTACTTC
TRBV2	NA	TRBJ1-1	once	CASNIPQGGTEAFF	TGTGCCAGCAATATCCCCCAGGGTGGCACTGAAGCTTTCTTT
TRBV11-2	TRBD2	TRBJ2-2	once	CASSSIPGMSGRKTGELFF	TGTGCCAGCAGCTCCATCCCCGGGATGAGCGGGAGAAAAACCGGGGAGCTGTTTTTT
TRBV27	NA	TRBJ2-7	NA	CASSLSRGMYEQYF	TGTGCCAGCAGTTTATCGCGAGGGATGTACGAGCAGTACTTC
TRBV7-9	TRBD1	TRBJ2-5	NA	CASSLARGFGETQYF	TGTGCCAGCAGCTTAGCCAGGGGGTTTGGGGAGACCCAGTACTTC
TRBV7-9	TRBD1	TRBJ1-2	few	CASSQGQDRFYGYTF	TGTGCCAGCAGCCAAGGACAGGACCGCTTCTATGGCTACACCTTC
TRBV5-6	TRBD1	TRBJ1-5	NA	CASSFQDRVNQPQHF	TGTGCCAGCAGCTTTCAGGACAGGGTCAATCAGCCCCAGCATTTT
TRBV2	NA	TRBJ2-7	NA	CASSYGLYEQYF	TGTGCCAGCAGCTACGGCCTCTACGAGCAGTACTTC
TRBV6-1	NA	TRBJ1-2	few	CASSEGTELYGYTF	TGTGCCAGCAGTGAAGGGACTGAACTCTATGGCTACACCTTC
TRBV18	NA	TRBJ1-2	NA	CASSRGRDDYGYTF	TGTGCCAGCTCAAGGGGCAGAGATGACTATGGCTACACCTTC
TRBV7-7	TRBD2	TRBJ2-3	NA	CASSPSGGSLTDTQYF	TGTGCCAGCAGCCCAAGCGGGGGCTCCCTCACAGATACGCAGTATTTT
TRBV7-2	TRBD1	TRBJ1-1	NA	CASSLGDRGRSNTEAFF	TGTGCCAGCAGCTTAGGGGACAGGGGCCGTTCGAACACTGAAGCTTTCTTT
TRBV28	NA	TRBJ2-6	NA	CASSPLISGANVLTF	TGTGCCAGCAGCCCTCTGATCTCTGGGGCCAACGTCCTGACTTTC
TRBV25-1	TRBD1	TRBJ1-4	NA	CASSGGATGDGGKLFF	TGTGCCAGCAGTGGGGGGGCGACAGGGGATGGTGGAAAACTGTTTTTT
TRBV3-1/TRBV3-2	NA	TRBJ2-1	NA	CASNLRGVSNEQFF	TGTGCCAGCAACTTACGAGGGGTGAGCAATGAGCAGTTCTTC
TRBV28	NA	TRBJ2-7	NA	CASSPGTGYEQYF	TGTGCCAGCAGCCCTGGGACGGGTTACGAGCAGTACTTC
TRBV28	TRBD2	TRBJ2-4	NA	CASSQPGAGGEDIQYF	TGTGCCAGCAGTCAACCGGGAGCGGGAGGAGAGGACATTCAGTACTTC
TRBV5-1	TRBD2	TRBJ2-7	NA	CASSPWTSGKYEQYF	TGCGCCAGCAGCCCATGGACTAGCGGAAAATACGAGCAGTACTTC